This T cell receptor beta chain was sequenced during a study of T cell responses to AZD1222 COVID-19 vaccine. Study-wide results and caveats: Clonal diversity was possibly underestimated; the donors were predominantly white British and more often female.

The table came from immunoSEQ multiplex PCR; TCRdb's copy has only in-frame clones and leaves some out. The top ten clones hold roughly 6.6% of a sample with about 130,000 clones, 94% of them seen once. A note on this clone: As yet, its antigen is unknown.

Germline values: CDR1 MNHEY, CDR2 SMNVEV (reference sequence). Trimming shortened V by 2 bases and J by 1 base, and 12 bases separated the two germline ends. The CDR3 length is 15 residues. The receptor was derived from an adult in good health. This chain links TRBV27 with TRBJ2-7; D not certain. Sequenced here: peripheral blood, sampled on day 0 of AZD1222 vaccination. DNA of the CDR3: TGTGCCAGCAGTTTAACCCCTCCCCAATCCTACGAGCAGTACTTC. The encoded protein is CASSLTPPQSYEQYF.